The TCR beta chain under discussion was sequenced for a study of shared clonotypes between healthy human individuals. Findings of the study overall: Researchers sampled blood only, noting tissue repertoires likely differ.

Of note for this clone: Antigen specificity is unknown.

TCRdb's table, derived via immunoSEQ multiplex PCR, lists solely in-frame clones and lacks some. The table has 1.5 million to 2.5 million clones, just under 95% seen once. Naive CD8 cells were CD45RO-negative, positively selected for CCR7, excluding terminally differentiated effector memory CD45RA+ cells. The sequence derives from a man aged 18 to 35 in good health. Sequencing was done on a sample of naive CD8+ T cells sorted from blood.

The CDR3 loop is CASSPSGFSYNEQFF. The CDR3 DNA reads as TGTGCCAGCAGCCCTAGCGGCTTCTCCTACAATGAGCAGTTCTTC. The chain links TRBV4-2 to TRBJ2-1; 7 positions match TRBD2. The V gene's germline CDR1 is LGHNA and CDR2 YNFKEQ. V gave up 4 bases and J gave up 0 bases; unmatched junction bases: 3. CDR3 length: 15 residues.